The T cell receptor (beta chain) described here comes from a study of cytomegalovirus exposure and HLA in healthy donors. Germline CDR1 is MNHNS and CDR2 is SASEGT. The CDR3 loop spans 16 amino acids. Trimming left V 0 bases short and J 4 bases short, with 15 bases between. Overall study results and limits: In vitro assays verified that three CMV-associated chains recognized CMV antigens specifically. Some public TCRs appeared in many individuals, while most sequences were rare.

Clones were sequenced by immunoSEQ multiplex PCR, and TCRdb holds only the in-frame ones, with some missing. The sample has 100,000 to 150,000 clones; over 90% are singletons. In the case of this clone: As yet, its antigen is unknown.

This chain connects TRBV6-1 to TRBJ1-2; the D gene is possibly TRBD1 (6 bases). The source is a woman aged 18-29 years in good health and CMV-seronegative. Source material: PBMCs. The CDR3 loop reads CASSEAAPRGAYGYTF. CDR3 coding DNA: TGTGCCAGCAGTGAAGCAGCCCCCCGGGGGGCCTATGGCTACACCTTC.